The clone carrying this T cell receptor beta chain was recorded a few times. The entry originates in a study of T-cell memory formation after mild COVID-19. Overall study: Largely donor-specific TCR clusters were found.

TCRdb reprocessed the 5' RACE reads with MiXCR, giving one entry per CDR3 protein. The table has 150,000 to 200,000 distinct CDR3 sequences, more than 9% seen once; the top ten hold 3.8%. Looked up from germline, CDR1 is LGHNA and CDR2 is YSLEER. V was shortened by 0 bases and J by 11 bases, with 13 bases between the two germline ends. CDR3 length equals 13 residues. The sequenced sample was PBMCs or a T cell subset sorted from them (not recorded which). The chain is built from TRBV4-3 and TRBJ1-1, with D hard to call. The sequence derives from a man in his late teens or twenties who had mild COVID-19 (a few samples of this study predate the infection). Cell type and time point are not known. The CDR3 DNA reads TGCGCCAGCAGCCAAGAAACCTGGGAGAGGGCTTTCTTT. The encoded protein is CASSQETWERAFF.